Following are 4 T cell receptor beta chains from one sample sequenced in a study of T cell repertoires in cytomegalovirus infection. For these receptors, no antigen is known. TCRdb re-derived calls from the reads in MiXCR, one entry per CDR3 protein. The table shows 100,000 or so distinct CDR3 sequences, with roughly 41% occurring only once. This sample comprised CD8+ T cells from cultured PBMCs, obtained from culture after CMV antigen stimulation. The receptors derive from a human donor in good health (CMV status not recorded). Some clones in this sample may be carry-over from other donors' samples.

This clonotype has just one count. This chain joins TRBV5-6 and TRBJ1-1; D gene unclear. The V end lost 3 bases, the J end lost 2 bases, and 14 bases lay between the germline ends. The CDR3 spans 15 residues. Per the germline V gene, CDR1 is SGHDT and CDR2 is YYEEEE. The CDR3, as DNA: TGTGCCAGCAGCTGGATGGAGGCAGGAAACACTGAAGCTTTCTTT. Translation: CASSWMEAGNTEAFF.

As concerns this clonotype: At one end the junction does not follow the germline gene, possibly because of a read error. The chain uses TRBV7-9 and TRBJ1-4; D might be TRBD1 (5 bases). The germline gives CDR1 SEHNR, CDR2 FQNEAQ (reference sequence). CDR3 length: 14 residues. DNA of the CDR3: TGTGCCAGCAGCCCCAGTTGGGGCCCGAAAAATCTGTTTTTT. This sequence encodes CASSPSWGPKNLFF.

Written as DNA, the CDR3 is TGTGCCAGCAGTTACTTTACAGGGTTGAACACTGAAGCTTTCTTT. Its protein is CASSYFTGLNTEAFF. The rearrangement joins TRBV6-2 or TRBV6-3 to TRBJ1-1; D might be TRBD1 (6 bases). V dropped 1 base and J dropped 0 bases, with 9 bases sitting between them. The CDR3 is made up of 15 amino acids. The V gene's germline CDR1 is MNHEY and CDR2 SVGEGT.

This clonotype was detected only once. The J gene is TRBJ1-3, the V gene TRBV12-3 or TRBV12-4; no firm D call. Trimming took off 4 bases at V and 0 bases at J, with 10 bases between the two ends. This CDR3 has 15 amino acids. The DNA of the CDR3 is TGTGCCAGCAGTTCACTAGCCGACTCTGGAAACACCATATATTTT. Translating it yields CASSSLADSGNTIYF.